What follows are 32 T cell receptor beta chains derived from one specimen sequenced in a study of cytomegalovirus exposure and HLA in healthy donors. PCR employed 60 Vbeta and 13 Jbeta primers. Sequencing used immunoSEQ multiplex PCR; TCRdb keeps in-frame clones, though not all of them. This sample's table has 150,000 to 200,000 clones. Sequencing used PBMCs. The receptors originated from a man aged 25-45 years in good health and CMV-seronegative.

The chain carries TRBV23-1 and TRBJ1-5; TRBD1 matches at 8 bases. TRBV23-1 is classed as an ORF, of uncertain function. The CDR3 totals 17 residues. J was trimmed by 7 bases and V by 0 bases; bases with no gene match: 11. The CDR3 spells CASSQSPSWTGRQPQHF. The CDR3 coding sequence is TGCGCCAGCAGTCAATCCCCGTCTTGGACAGGGAGGCAGCCCCAGCATTTT.

The chain couples TRBV7-9 to TRBJ1-2; D gene uncertain. The germline CDR1 and CDR2 sequences are SEHNR and FQNEAQ (reference sequence). This CDR3 spans 15 amino acids. V was pared by 4 bases and J by 5 bases, with 17 bases between. The CDR3 is CASSSSTGGLYGYTF. The CDR3 DNA sequence: TGTGCCAGCAGCTCATCGACGGGCGGGCTATATGGCTACACCTTC.

The chain uses TRBV5-4 and TRBJ1-4; TRBD1 might be the D (6 bases). The V and J ends lost 3 bases and 7 bases respectively, with 22 bases between them. Germline loops: CDR1 SGHNT, CDR2 YYREEE (reference sequence). The CDR3 is 17 amino acids. CDR3 bases: TGTGCCAGCAGCTCTGATATTTACGGGACAAGGGGTGAAAAACTGTTTTTT. Its translation is CASSSDIYGTRGEKLFF. The full variable domain, rest sourced from reference TRBV5-4 and TRBJ1-4, is ETGVTQSPTHLIKTRGQQVTLRCSSQSGHNTVSWYQQALGQGPQFIFQYYREEENGRGNFPPRFSGLQFPNYSSELNVNALELDDSALYLCASSSDIYGTRGEKLFFGSGTQLSVL.

The chain has TRBV18 and TRBJ2-7; a possible D gene is TRBD2 (5 bases). The germline V gene has CDR1 KGHSH and CDR2 LQKENI. Trimming took off 1 base at V and 1 base at J, with 11 bases between the two ends. The length of the CDR3 is 15 residues. This CDR3 reads CASSPQGLISYEQYF. CDR3 DNA: TGTGCCAGCTCACCACAAGGACTCATATCCTACGAGCAGTACTTC. Full variable domain (rest looked up from reference TRBV18 and TRBJ2-7): NAGVMQNPRHLVRRRGQEARLRCSPMKGHSHVYWYRQLPEEGLKFMVYLQKENIIDESGMPKERFSAEFPKEGPSILRIQQVVRGDSAAYFCASSPQGLISYEQYFGPGTRLTVT.

The J gene is TRBJ1-5, the V gene TRBV5-6, with D uncertain. The V end was cut by 2 bases, the J end by 3 bases, with 9 bases between. In germline, CDR1 is SGHDT, CDR2 YYEEEE. The CDR3 has 14 amino acids. The CDR3 coding sequence is TGTGCCAGCAGCTTCGCGCCCTTCAATCAGCCCCAGCATTTT. This encodes CASSFAPFNQPQHF.

The chain couples TRBV7-9 to TRBJ1-5; D is uncertain. The germline V and J ends were trimmed by 3 bases and 4 bases, with 13 bases remaining between them. Looked up from germline, CDR1 is SEHNR and CDR2 is FQNEAQ (reference sequence). This CDR3 has 15 amino acids. The CDR3 protein is CASSFNAGSNQPQHF. The CDR3 DNA is TGTGCCAGCAGCTTCAATGCAGGTTCTAATCAGCCCCAGCATTTT.

V usage is TRBV7-2 and J usage is TRBJ2-3; no definite D call. CDR3 size: 13 residues. Trimming left V 5 bases short and J 4 bases short, with 10 bases between. The germline V gene has CDR1 SGHTA and CDR2 FQGNSA. In DNA, the CDR3 is TGTGCCAGCAGCGTTCCTAGTGCAGATACGCAGTATTTT. This translates into CASSVPSADTQYF.

V usage is TRBV27 and J usage is TRBJ2-5, with D perhaps matching TRBD2 (5 bases). V gave up 1 base and J gave up 5 bases, with 8 bases separating them. Germline V gene data show CDR1 as MNHEY and CDR2 as SMNVEV (reference sequence). The length of the CDR3 is 13 residues. The chain's CDR3 is CASSLYWEETQYF. DNA for the CDR3: TGTGCCAGCAGTTTATATTGGGAGGAGACCCAGTACTTC.

CDR3 sequence: CALTGQGTEAFF. In DNA, the CDR3 is TGTGCCTTAACGGGACAGGGGACGGAAGCTTTCTTT. V and J are TRBV30 and TRBJ1-1; 10 nucleotides agree with TRBD1. J gave up 8 bases and V 7 bases, and 7 bases lay outside the gene matches. Per the germline V gene, CDR1 is GTSNPN and CDR2 is SVGIG (reference sequence). The CDR3 runs to 12 residues.

This rearrangement joins TRBV18 to TRBJ2-1; maybe TRBD2 (6 bases). The ends were cut back, 1 base at V and 7 bases at J, with 8 bases in the middle. The CDR3 has 13 residues. Germline V lookup: CDR1 KGHSH, CDR2 LQKENI. The CDR3 coding sequence is TGTGCCAGCTCACCACGGAGGGGTAATGAGCAGTTCTTC. This encodes CASSPRRGNEQFF.

This chain uses TRBV30 with TRBJ2-1; D might be TRBD2 (6 bases). The germline V gene encodes CDR1 GTSNPN and CDR2 SVGIG (reference sequence). The CDR3 sequence is 14 residues long. Trimming stripped 1 base from V and 3 bases from J, with 10 bases between. DNA of the CDR3: TGTGCCTGGAGTGGGGGGAGGCTCTACAATGAGCAGTTCTTC. Translated, it gives CAWSGGRLYNEQFF.

V and J are TRBV9 and TRBJ2-7, with 8 positions matching TRBD1. V lost 0 bases and J lost 3; bases outside the gene matches: 5. The CDR3 runs 15 residues. Germline CDR1 is SGDLS and CDR2 is YYNGEE. CDR3 loop: CASSVEPGGNYEQYF. DNA of the CDR3: TGTGCCAGCAGCGTAGAACCAGGGGGCAACTACGAGCAGTACTTC.

V is TRBV14 and J is TRBJ2-5; 7 positions agree with TRBD1. The CDR3 sequence is 16 residues long. Germline V lookup: CDR1 SGHDN, CDR2 FVKESK. V dropped 2 bases and J dropped 0; count of bases not matched to a gene: 6. The CDR3 here is CASSQFEGANQETQYF. The DNA for the CDR3 is TGTGCCAGCAGCCAATTCGAGGGGGCGAACCAAGAGACCCAGTACTTC.

About this clone itself: At one end the junction does not follow the germline gene, possibly because of a read error. Other DNA sequences in the same sample also yield this CDR3. The rearrangement links TRBV2 to TRBJ2-7; a possible D gene is TRBD1 (5 bases). The CDR3 consists of 14 residues. The V gene's germline CDR1 is SNHLY and CDR2 FYNNEI. The CDR3 DNA follows: TGCGCCAGCAGTGAAAATATTCAGGGCTCCGAGCAGTACTTC. Translation: CASSENIQGSEQYF.

The chain carries TRBV28 and TRBJ2-1, with D perhaps TRBD2 (6 bases). This CDR3 is built from 12 residues. Germline V gene sequence: CDR1 MDHEN, CDR2 SYDVKM. V was pared by 5 bases and J by 9 bases, with 11 bases between. CDR3 amino acids: CASSPTRAEQFF. DNA of the CDR3: TGTGCCAGCAGTCCGACTAGGGCTGAGCAGTTCTTC.

This CDR3 is CASSLGGTGLGYGYTF. Written as DNA, the CDR3 is TGTGCCAGCAGCCTGGGAGGGACAGGGCTCGGCTATGGCTACACCTTC. The J gene is TRBJ1-2, the V gene TRBV5-6; TRBD1 matches at 9 bases. With 4 bases clipped from V and 4 bases from J, the junction kept 11 bases outside the gene matches. CDR3 length: 16 amino acids. Germline assignment: CDR1 SGHDT and CDR2 YYEEEE. Full variable domain (remainder filled in from reference TRBV5-6 and TRBJ1-2): DAGVTQSPTHLIKTRGQQVTLRCSPKSGHDTVSWYQQALGQGPQFIFQYYEEEERQRGNFPDRFSGHQFPNYSSELNVNALLLGDSALYLCASSLGGTGLGYGYTFGSGTRLTVV.

The chain couples TRBV11-2 to TRBJ2-5; tentative D call: TRBD1 (6 bases). This CDR3 contains 13 residues. Trimming pared 7 bases from V and 10 bases from J, leaving 19 bases between. Germline CDR1 SGHAT, CDR2 FQNNGV. For the CDR3, the DNA is TGTGCCAGCACCTCCATAGGCAGGGGTGACCAGTACTTC. This encodes CASTSIGRGDQYF.

V usage is TRBV27 and J usage is TRBJ2-7; no clear D. The CDR3 contains 13 residues. The germline V gene has CDR1 MNHEY and CDR2 SMNVEV (reference sequence). The V end lost 9 bases, the J end lost 0 bases, and 12 bases lay between the germline ends. Here the CDR3 reads CASINLSSYEQYF. CDR3 nucleotides: TGTGCCAGTATTAACCTTAGCTCCTACGAGCAGTACTTC.

J is TRBJ1-1 and V is TRBV2, with D possibly TRBD1 on 6 matching bases. V was clipped by 3 bases and J by 4 bases, with 12 bases between them. CDR3 length equals 14 residues. CDR1 is SNHLY and CDR2 is FYNNEI in the germline V gene. The CDR3 bases are TGTGCCAGCAGTGATGTGGGGGCGGGCACTGAAGCTTTCTTT. It translates to CASSDVGAGTEAFF.

V gene TRBV2 combines with J gene TRBJ2-5; TRBD2 matches 8 bases. This CDR3 has 15 amino acids. V shed 6 bases, J shed 9 bases, and the junction held 15 bases outside the gene matches. The germline V gene encodes CDR1 SNHLY and CDR2 FYNNEI. CDR3 in amino acids: CASSPSGSGTVAQYF. CDR3 sequence (DNA): TGTGCCAGCAGCCCAAGCGGTAGCGGGACCGTGGCCCAGTACTTC. Based on the CDR3 plus reference TRBV2 and TRBJ2-5, the full variable domain is EPEVTQTPSHQVTQMGQEVILRCVPISNHLYFYWYRQILGQKVEFLVSFYNNEISEKSEIFDDQFSVERPDGSNFTLKIRSTKLEDSAMYFCASSPSGSGTVAQYFGPGTRLLVL.

The chain combines TRBV11-2 with TRBJ1-5, with TRBD1 as a possible D gene (5 bases). V lost 4 bases, J lost 5 bases, and 9 bases lay in between. Germline CDR1 SGHAT, CDR2 FQNNGV. The CDR3 is 13 residues long. For the CDR3, the DNA is TGTGCCAGCAGCTCACAGGTAGATCAGCCCCAGCATTTT. It codes for CASSSQVDQPQHF.

The rearrangement links TRBV10-3 to TRBJ1-2, with a possible D match to TRBD1 (6 bases). The V gene's germline CDR1 is ENHRY and CDR2 SYGVKD. The CDR3 length is 17 residues. Trimming shortened V by 0 bases and J by 4 bases, and 18 bases separated the two germline ends. For the CDR3, the DNA is TGTGCCATCAGTGAGTCAGCGCAGGGGACGAGGGGCTATGGCTACACCTTC. This translates into CAISESAQGTRGYGYTF.

The chain is built from TRBV4-1 and TRBJ2-1; 12 nucleotides match TRBD2. Germline lookup yields CDR1 MGHRA and CDR2 YSYEKL. V dropped 3 bases and J dropped 9; count of bases not matched to a gene: 18. This CDR3 has 19 residues. CDR3 sequence: CASSHGQTTRLAGVLEQFF. Written as DNA, the CDR3 is TGCGCCAGCAGCCATGGCCAAACTACCCGACTAGCGGGAGTGCTTGAGCAGTTCTTC.

V usage is TRBV7-9 and J usage is TRBJ2-2; TRBD1 agrees at 8 bases. Losses at the gene ends were 4 bases for V and 1 base for J; bases not matched to a gene: 11. Germline V CDR1 and CDR2: SEHNR, FQNEAQ (reference sequence). The CDR3 has 18 amino acids. CDR3 sequence (DNA): TGTGCCAGCAGCTCACGGGATAGACAGGGGCGGAACACCGGGGAGCTGTTTTTT. This codes for CASSSRDRQGRNTGELFF.

The chain employs TRBV5-6 and TRBJ2-7, with TRBD1 matching over 8 bases. Trimming removed 4 bases from V and 5 bases from J; junction bases left unmatched: 5. The germline CDR1 and CDR2 sequences are SGHDT and YYEEEE. The CDR3 has 13 amino acids. CDR3 nucleotides: TGTGCCAGCAGCCGACAGGGGATCGACGAGCAGTACTTC. It codes for CASSRQGIDEQYF.

The genes are TRBV18 and TRBJ1-1; D is unclear. Germline V gives CDR1 KGHSH, CDR2 LQKENI. V was shortened by 2 bases and J by 1 base, with 20 bases between the two germline ends. This CDR3 region has 18 residues. DNA of the CDR3: TGTGCCAGCTCACCAAATAATCAGGCCCCCAGCACGAACACTGAAGCTTTCTTT. Its protein is CASSPNNQAPSTNTEAFF.

This chain uses TRBV5-1 with TRBJ1-2, with no clear D. V was cut by 4 bases and J by 7 bases, with 17 bases left in between. From germline, CDR1 is SGHRS and CDR2 YFSETQ. This CDR3 has 14 amino acids. The CDR3 here is CASSPPLERAGYTF. The DNA of the CDR3 is TGCGCCAGCAGCCCCCCCCTCGAGAGGGCTGGCTACACCTTC.

The CDR3 here is CASSISSGTHNEQFF. CDR3 nucleotides: TGTGCCAGTAGTATCTCTAGCGGGACCCACAATGAGCAGTTCTTC. V is TRBV19 and J is TRBJ2-1; 9 nucleotides agree with TRBD2. This CDR3 comprises 15 residues. The germline CDR1 and CDR2 sequences are LNHDA and SQIVND (reference sequence). V shed 3 bases, J shed 5 bases, and the junction held 5 bases outside the gene matches.

The rearrangement joins TRBV28 to TRBJ1-2; D gene uncertain. The CDR3 length is 12 residues. Germline V lookup: CDR1 MDHEN, CDR2 SYDVKM. Trimming removed 4 bases from V and 0 bases from J, with 3 bases in between. Here the CDR3 reads CASSSTNYGYTF. For the CDR3, the DNA is TGTGCCAGCAGTTCTACTAACTATGGCTACACCTTC.

DNA for the CDR3: TGTGCCAGCAGCCCAAACAGGGATAATGAAAAACTGTTTTTT. Protein sequence: CASSPNRDNEKLFF. This chain connects TRBV5-4 to TRBJ1-4; D is perhaps TRBD1 (6 bases). CDR1 and CDR2 from the germline V gene are SGHNT and YYREEE (reference sequence). The V end lost 4 bases, the J end lost 4 bases, and 11 bases lay between the germline ends. The CDR3 has 14 residues. The whole variable domain, remainder taken from reference TRBV5-4 and TRBJ1-4, is ETGVTQSPTHLIKTRGQQVTLRCSSQSGHNTVSWYQQALGQGPQFIFQYYREEENGRGNFPPRFSGLQFPNYSSELNVNALELDDSALYLCASSPNRDNEKLFFGSGTQLSVL.

On this clone: At the DNA level, this CDR3 is encoded by other sequences in the same sample as well. CDR3 protein: CASSQTSTASPLHF. The CDR3 coding sequence is TGTGCCAGCAGTCAAACTTCCACAGCTTCACCCCTCCACTTT. The chain couples TRBV6-5 to TRBJ1-6; D unclear. This CDR3 comprises 14 residues. Trimming removed 5 bases from V and 9 bases from J, with 14 bases in between. Germline CDR1 and CDR2: MNHEY and SVGAGI.

The chain is built from TRBV4-2 and TRBJ1-5, with D possibly being TRBD1 (5 bases). Germline CDR1 reads LGHNA; CDR2 reads YNFKEQ. There are 17 residues in the CDR3. Between the trimmed V and J ends, which lost 2 bases and 7 bases, there was a span of 21 bases. CDR3 sequence reads: CASSQNLNRGKGQPQHF. The CDR3 coding sequence is TGTGCCAGCAGCCAAAACCTAAATCGGGGGAAAGGGCAGCCCCAGCATTTT.